A single sample gave rise to the 9 T cell receptor beta chains below, sequenced in a study of shared clonotypes between healthy human individuals. This table comes from immunoSEQ multiplex PCR, and its TCRdb copy is limited to in-frame clones, with some not included. Among about 2.1 million clones listed, roughly 95% were seen once. The naive CD8 subset, CD45RO-negative cells positively selected for CCR7, excluded terminally differentiated effector memory CD45RA+ cells. Material for sequencing was naive CD8+ T cells from PBMCs. These receptors were taken from a man between 18 and 35 years old in good health. Some clones in this sample may be carry-over from other donors' samples.

The chain couples TRBV6-1 to TRBJ2-7, with 7 bases lining up with TRBD1. Germline CDR1 MNHNS, CDR2 SASEGT. This CDR3 comprises 16 residues. V shed 2 bases and J 6 bases; nucleotides not matched to a gene: 13. CDR3 nucleotides: TGTGCCAGCAGTGAACTTACAGGGGACCCCCGCGGCGAGCAGTACTTC. It codes for CASSELTGDPRGEQYF.

The rearrangement links TRBV6-1 to TRBJ2-5, with 11 positions matching TRBD1. The CDR3 covers 13 residues. The germline V gene encodes CDR1 MNHNS and CDR2 SASEGT. V gave up 11 bases and J gave up 5 bases; unmatched junction bases: 7. The CDR3: CAGGTGGLETQYF. CDR3 coding DNA: TGTGCCGGGGGGACAGGGGGGCTGGAGACCCAGTACTTC.

The chain links TRBV6-5 to TRBJ1-2, with 7 bases matching TRBD1. J gave up 2 bases and V 2 bases, and 5 bases lay outside the gene matches. CDR1 is MNHEY, CDR2 SVGAGI, per germline. CDR3 length equals 15 residues. The CDR3: CASSYNPGQNYGYTF. CDR3 nucleotides: TGTGCCAGCAGTTACAATCCGGGACAGAACTATGGCTACACCTTC.

The genes are TRBV28 and TRBJ2-7; the D gene could be TRBD1 or TRBD2 (6 bases each). Germline V gene sequence: CDR1 MDHEN, CDR2 SYDVKM. V lost 7 bases and J 5 bases, leaving 9 bases between the germline ends. The CDR3 covers 11 residues. CDR3 protein: CASTGANEQYF. The CDR3 bases are TGTGCCAGCACGGGGGCAAACGAGCAGTACTTC. The full variable domain, in which reference TRBV28 and TRBJ2-7 provide the parts outside the CDR3, is DVKVTQSSRYLVKRTGEKVFLECVQDMDHENMFWYRQDPGLGLRLIYFSYDVKMKEKGDIPEGYSVSREKKERFSLILESASTNQTSMYLCASTGANEQYFGPGTRLTVT.

The chain carries TRBV16 and TRBJ1-5; D is undetermined. The CDR3 covers 14 residues. V was pared by 2 bases and J by 5 bases, with 10 bases between. CDR1 KGHSY and CDR2 FQNENV come from the germline V gene. In DNA form, the CDR3 reads TGTGCCAGCAGCCAAGGGATTGGCCATCAGCCCCAGCATTTT. Protein product: CASSQGIGHQPQHF.

V gene TRBV6-1 combines with J gene TRBJ1-2, with 10 bases that match TRBD1. This CDR3 has 15 amino acids. The junction had 7 bases not matched to a gene; V was cut back by 5 bases and J by 4 bases. Per germline, CDR1 MNHNS and CDR2 SASEGT. The CDR3 spells CASSPGQGFRYGYTF. CDR3 DNA: TGTGCCAGCAGTCCGGGACAGGGGTTCCGCTATGGCTACACCTTC.

The chain is built from TRBV28 and TRBJ1-5, with D unclear. V lost 3 bases and J lost 3, with 12 bases in between. Germline V gene lookup returns CDR1 MDHEN and CDR2 SYDVKM. This CDR3 has 15 residues. As DNA, the CDR3 is TGTGCCAGCAGTTTGGCCTCGTTTAACAATCAGCCCCAGCATTTT. Protein: CASSLASFNNQPQHF. The whole variable domain, remainder taken from reference TRBV28 and TRBJ1-5, is DVKVTQSSRYLVKRTGEKVFLECVQDMDHENMFWYRQDPGLGLRLIYFSYDVKMKEKGDIPEGYSVSREKKERFSLILESASTNQTSMYLCASSLASFNNQPQHFGDGTRLSIL.

Here the CDR3 reads CASSLKREKGTGELFF. CDR3 DNA: TGTGCCAGCAGTTTAAAGCGGGAGAAGGGCACCGGGGAGCTGTTTTTT. The rearrangement links TRBV5-4 to TRBJ2-2, with TRBD2 matching over 8 bases. Unmatched junction bases numbered 10, after V lost 5 bases and J lost 4 bases. Per the germline V gene, CDR1 is SGHNT and CDR2 is YYREEE (reference sequence). The CDR3 is 16 amino acids. The complete variable domain, with remaining parts taken from reference TRBV5-4 and TRBJ2-2, reads ETGVTQSPTHLIKTRGQQVTLRCSSQSGHNTVSWYQQALGQGPQFIFQYYREEENGRGNFPPRFSGLQFPNYSSELNVNALELDDSALYLCASSLKREKGTGELFFGEGSRLTVL.

The gene calls are TRBV5-4 and TRBJ2-2; 7 bases match TRBD1. Per germline, CDR1 SGHNT and CDR2 YYREEE (reference sequence). V lost 5 bases and J lost 2; bases outside the gene matches: 6. CDR3 length: 15 residues. DNA for the CDR3: TGTGCCAGCAGATCGGACAGGCTCAACACCGGGGAGCTGTTTTTT. Its translation is CASRSDRLNTGELFF.